The rows below give T cell receptor beta chains drawn from one sample of a study of blood T cell repertoires in COVID-19. Repertoires were generated with immunoSEQ multiplex PCR, while TCRdb's copy carries only in-frame clones and drops some. Among a few hundred thousand clones listed, 88% were seen once. Sequencing was performed on peripheral blood. These TCRs come from a woman in her 30s with acute or convalescent COVID-19. Both conserved end residues are part of each CDR3. A D gene is named only where the DNA matches it firmly. Clone size is given for some rows only: seen once, a few or many times, or a class if the clone is expanded.

TRBV7-9	TRBD1	16	TRBJ2-4	.	TGTGCCAGCAGCCCGTGGACAGGGGTGTCCAAAAACATTCAGTACTTC	CASSPWTGVSKNIQYF
TRBV10-1	.	16	TRBJ2-4	.	TGCGCCAGCAGTGAAGGGAGGCGCGGAGGAGCGGACATTCAGTACTTC	CASSEGRRGGADIQYF
TRBV6-1	TRBD1	16	TRBJ1-4	.	TGTGCCAGCAGTGCATCACCGGGACAGGGGAACGAAAAACTGTTTTTT	CASSASPGQGNEKLFF
TRBV7-9	TRBD2	15	TRBJ2-7	few	TGTGCCAGCCGATCTCCGACTAGCGGGTCCTACGAGCAGTACTTC	CASRSPTSGSYEQYF
TRBV19	.	16	TRBJ2-1	.	TGTGCCAGTAGTATTCTTGGAGATAGGGGCTACAATGAGCAGTTCTTC	CASSILGDRGYNEQFF
TRBV24-1	TRBD1	13	TRBJ2-1	.	TGTGCCACCAGTGACCTCCGGACAGGGCGGCTGTTCTTC	CATSDLRTGRLFF
TRBV6-2/TRBV6-3	.	15	TRBJ2-7	.	TGTGCCAGCAGTGACCCCAGCGGCCTGGGTGACGAGCAGTACTTC	CASSDPSGLGDEQYF
TRBV9	.	15	TRBJ1-5	once	TGTGCCAGCAGCGTTGGCCATTATAGCAATCAGCCCCAGCATTTT	CASSVGHYSNQPQHF
TRBV10-3	TRBD1	14	TRBJ2-7	.	TGTGCCTCCGAAGCCGGGACAGGGGCCTACGAGCAGTACTTC	CASEAGTGAYEQYF
TRBV19	TRBD2	17	TRBJ2-1	.	TGTGCCAGTAGTATAGAGATGGGACTAGCGGGATACAATGAGCAGTTCTTC	CASSIEMGLAGYNEQFF
TRBV6-5	.	15	TRBJ2-1	.	TGTGCCAGCAGGGCCACAGGGCGCTCCTACAATGAGCAGTTCTTC	CASRATGRSYNEQFF
TRBV5-1	TRBD1	13	TRBJ1-2	.	TGCGCCAGCAGCGCAGGGGGCAGCTATGGCTACACCTTC	CASSAGGSYGYTF
TRBV4-2	.	16	TRBJ2-1	.	TGTGCCAGCAGCCAGGTCGGGACTGAAGTGTACAATGAGCAGTTCTTC	CASSQVGTEVYNEQFF
TRBV12-3/TRBV12-4	.	12	TRBJ2-7	.	TGTGCCAGCAGTTTAGGGGCGGGGGAGCAGTACTTC	CASSLGAGEQYF
TRBV10-3	.	14	TRBJ1-4	.	TGTGCCATCAGTTCTGGAGGGGCTAATGAAAAACTGTTTTTT	CAISSGGANEKLFF
TRBV7-2	.	14	TRBJ2-5	.	TGTGCCAGCAGCTTCGGGAGCGTGGGAGAGACCCAGTACTTC	CASSFGSVGETQYF
TRBV3-1/TRBV3-2	.	17	TRBJ2-6	once	TGTGCCAGCAGCCTCGTGGGGCAGGGGTCTGGGGCCAACGTCCTGACTTTC	CASSLVGQGSGANVLTF
TRBV19	.	13	TRBJ1-4	.	TGTGCCAGTAGTAACGTAGTTGGTGAAAAACTGTTTTTT	CASSNVVGEKLFF
TRBV5-1	.	12	TRBJ2-5	.	TGCGCCAGCAGCTTGCGAGGCGAGACCCAGTACTTC	CASSLRGETQYF
TRBV19	TRBD1	16	TRBJ2-7	.	TGTGCCAGTAATCGAACAGGGGCCCTAAAGTCCTACGAGCAGTACTTC	CASNRTGALKSYEQYF
TRBV6-2/TRBV6-3	TRBD1	19	TRBJ2-7	.	TGTGCCAGCAGTTACTGGACTCAGATAGGACAGGGTAACTTTGGCGAGCAGTACTTC	CASSYWTQIGQGNFGEQYF
TRBV12-5	.	15	TRBJ2-2	.	TGTGCTAGTGGTTTGGGGGACCCGGGGGCCGGGGAGCTGTTTTTT	CASGLGDPGAGELFF
TRBV10-2	.	14	TRBJ1-4	.	TGCGCCAGCAGTGGAGGCTCAACTAATGAAAAACTGTTTTTT	CASSGGSTNEKLFF
TRBV12-5	TRBD1	15	TRBJ1-6	.	TGTGCTAGTGGTTTGCAGGGGGCCTATAATTCACCCCTCCACTTT	CASGLQGAYNSPLHF
TRBV19	TRBD1	15	TRBJ2-5	.	TGTGCCAGTAGTATTATGGGACAGGGTATAGAGACCCAGTACTTC	CASSIMGQGIETQYF
TRBV29-1	.	11	TRBJ2-5	.	TGCAGCGCAAGGGGTTCGGAGACCCAGTACTTC	CSARGSETQYF
TRBV25-1	.	17	TRBJ2-7	.	TGTGCCAGCAGCTCCACGGGGGAAGCAACCTTGGCCTACGAGCAGTACTTC	CASSSTGEATLAYEQYF
TRBV5-1	TRBD1	15	TRBJ1-1	.	TGCGCCAGCAGCTTGGGACAGGGTTGGATGACTGAAGCTTTCTTT	CASSLGQGWMTEAFF
TRBV6-6	.	14	TRBJ2-2	.	TGTGCCAGCAGAACACTAGTAGACCCCGGGGAGCTGTTTTTT	CASRTLVDPGELFF
TRBV27	.	14	TRBJ2-3	.	TGTGCCAGCAGTTTCGAGGGAGCGTCAGATACGCAGTATTTT	CASSFEGASDTQYF
TRBV29-1	.	12	TRBJ1-3	.	TGCAGCGTAAAGGGGACTGGAAACACCATATATTTT	CSVKGTGNTIYF
TRBV6-6	TRBD2	16	TRBJ2-5	.	TGTGCCAGCAGTCGAAGAAGCGGGAGCGGGACGGAGACCCAGTACTTC	CASSRRSGSGTETQYF
TRBV9	.	15	TRBJ2-1	.	TGTGCCAGCAGCGCAAGGGGAATCTCCTACAATGAGCAGTTCTTC	CASSARGISYNEQFF
TRBV30	TRBD1	14	TRBJ1-4	.	TGTGCCTGGACCACGGGACAGGGAAGGGAAAAACTGTTTTTT	CAWTTGQGREKLFF
TRBV30	TRBD2	15	TRBJ2-5	once	TGTGCCTGGAGTGTTGGGGCGGGAGCGCTTGAGACCCAGTACTTC	CAWSVGAGALETQYF